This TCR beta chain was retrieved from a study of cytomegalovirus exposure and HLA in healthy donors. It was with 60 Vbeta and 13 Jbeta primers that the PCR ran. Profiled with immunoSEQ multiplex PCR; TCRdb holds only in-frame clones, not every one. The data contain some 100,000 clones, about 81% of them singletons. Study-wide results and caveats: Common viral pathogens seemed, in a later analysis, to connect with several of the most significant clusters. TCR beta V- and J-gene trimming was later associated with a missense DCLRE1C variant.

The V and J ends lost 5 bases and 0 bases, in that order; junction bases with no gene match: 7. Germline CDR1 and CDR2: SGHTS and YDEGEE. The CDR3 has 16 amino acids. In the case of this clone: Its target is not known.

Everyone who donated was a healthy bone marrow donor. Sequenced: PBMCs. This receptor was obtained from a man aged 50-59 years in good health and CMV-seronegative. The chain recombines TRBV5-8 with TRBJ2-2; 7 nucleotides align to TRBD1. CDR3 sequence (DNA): TGTGCCAGCAGTTTCAACAGGGGCCCGAACACCGGGGAGCTGTTTTTT. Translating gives CASSFNRGPNTGELFF.